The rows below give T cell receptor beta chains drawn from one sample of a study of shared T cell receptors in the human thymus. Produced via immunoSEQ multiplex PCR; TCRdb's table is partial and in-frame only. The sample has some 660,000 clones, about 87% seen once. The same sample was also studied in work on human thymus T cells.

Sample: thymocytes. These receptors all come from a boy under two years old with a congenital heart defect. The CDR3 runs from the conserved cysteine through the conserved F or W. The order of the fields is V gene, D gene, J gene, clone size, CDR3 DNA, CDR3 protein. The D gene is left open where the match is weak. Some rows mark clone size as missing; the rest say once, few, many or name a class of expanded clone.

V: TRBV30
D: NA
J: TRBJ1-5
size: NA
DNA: TGTGCCTGGAGTGAACATCCGGACAGAAGGGGGAATCAGCCCCAGCATTTT
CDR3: CAWSEHPDRRGNQPQHF

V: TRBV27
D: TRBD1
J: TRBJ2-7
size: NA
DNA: TGTGCCAGCAGTTCACGTCCCGGGACAGAGATTACTAGCTCCTACGAGCAGTACTTC
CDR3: CASSSRPGTEITSSYEQYF

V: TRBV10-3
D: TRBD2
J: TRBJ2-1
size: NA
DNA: TGTGCCGCCCTCTCGACTAGCGGGAGGGCCGGTGAGCAGTTCTTC
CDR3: CAALSTSGRAGEQFF

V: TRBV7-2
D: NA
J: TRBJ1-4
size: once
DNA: TGTGCCAGCAGCTTAGATCTAGGGGTTAGTGAAAAACTGTTTTTT
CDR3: CASSLDLGVSEKLFF

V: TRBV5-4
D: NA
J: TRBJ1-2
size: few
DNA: TGTGCCAGCAGCTTTTCGGGGGGCTACACCTTC
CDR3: CASSFSGGYTF

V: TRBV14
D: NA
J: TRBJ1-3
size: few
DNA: TGTGCCAGCAGCCTCCACAGGGAAATCCACTCTGGAAACACCATATATTTT
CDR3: CASSLHREIHSGNTIYF

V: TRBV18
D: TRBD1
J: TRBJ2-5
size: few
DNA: TGTGCCAGCTCACCCGTCTGGGACAGTGAGACCCAGTACTTC
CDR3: CASSPVWDSETQYF

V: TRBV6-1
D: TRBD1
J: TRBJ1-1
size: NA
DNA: TGTGCCAGCAGCCCCGCAGGGGGCTTCACTGAAGCTTTCTTT
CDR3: CASSPAGGFTEAFF

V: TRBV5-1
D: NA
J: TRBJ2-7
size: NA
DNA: TGCGCCAGCAGCTTGTGGGGACACCCCTCCTACGAGCAGTACTTC
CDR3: CASSLWGHPSYEQYF

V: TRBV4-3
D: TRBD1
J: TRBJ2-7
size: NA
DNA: TGCGCCAGCAGCCAAGAAATGGGGACAGGGGTGATCGAGCAGTACTTC
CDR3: CASSQEMGTGVIEQYF

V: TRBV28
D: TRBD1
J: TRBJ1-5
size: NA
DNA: TGTGCCAGCAGTTCCCGCATGACAGGGAATCAGCCCCAGCATTTT
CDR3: CASSSRMTGNQPQHF

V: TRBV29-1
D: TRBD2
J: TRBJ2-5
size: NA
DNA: TGCAGCGTGGGGAGGGTAGCGGGAGTCGTAGAGACCCAGTACTTC
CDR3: CSVGRVAGVVETQYF

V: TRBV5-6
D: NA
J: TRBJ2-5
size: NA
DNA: TGTGCCAGCAGCTTTCCCAGACAAGAGACCCAGTACTTC
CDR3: CASSFPRQETQYF

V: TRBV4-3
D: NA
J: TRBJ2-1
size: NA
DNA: TGCGCCAGCAGCCAAGAGACTAGTACCCAATACAATGAGCAGTTCTTC
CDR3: CASSQETSTQYNEQFF

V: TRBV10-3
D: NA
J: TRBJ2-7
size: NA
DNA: TGTGCCATCAGTGACTCAGGGGACGAGCAGTACTTC
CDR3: CAISDSGDEQYF

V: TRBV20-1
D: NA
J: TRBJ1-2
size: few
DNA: TGCAGTGCAGCAGGGGAATATGGCTACACCTTC
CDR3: CSAAGEYGYTF

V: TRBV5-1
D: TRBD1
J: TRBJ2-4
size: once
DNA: TGCGCCAGCAGCTCCCGGGACAGACTCAAAAACATTCAGTACTTC
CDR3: CASSSRDRLKNIQYF

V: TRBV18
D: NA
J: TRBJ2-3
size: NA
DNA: TGTGCCAGCTCACCAGCGGGCACAGATACGCAGTATTTT
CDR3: CASSPAGTDTQYF

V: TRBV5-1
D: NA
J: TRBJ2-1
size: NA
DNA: TGCGCCAGCAGTCTCACAGGTAAACCTAACTACAATGAGCAGTTCTTC
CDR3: CASSLTGKPNYNEQFF

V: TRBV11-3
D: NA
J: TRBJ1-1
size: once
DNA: TGTGCCAGCAGCTTAACGGGGGGCACTGAAGCTTTCTTT
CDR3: CASSLTGGTEAFF

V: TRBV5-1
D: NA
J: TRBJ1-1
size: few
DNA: TGCGCCAGCAGAGGACAGCCGAACACTGAAGCTTTCTTT
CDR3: CASRGQPNTEAFF

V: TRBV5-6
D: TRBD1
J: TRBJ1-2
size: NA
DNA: TGTGCCAGCAGCTTGGAGTCGGACAGGGGGACTTATGGCTACACCTTC
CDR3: CASSLESDRGTYGYTF

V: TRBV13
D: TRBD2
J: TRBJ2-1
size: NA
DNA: TGTGCCAGCAGCTCCCCGGGAAGCGGGGGGCGCAATGAGCAGTTCTTC
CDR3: CASSSPGSGGRNEQFF

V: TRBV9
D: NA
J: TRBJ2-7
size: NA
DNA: TGTGCCAGCAGCGTAGGGCCGACCCTGGAGAGCTCCTACGAGCAGTACTTC
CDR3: CASSVGPTLESSYEQYF

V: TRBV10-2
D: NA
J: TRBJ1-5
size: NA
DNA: TGCGCCAGCGGACAGTCTCCCGTTGTTTGGCCCCAGCATTTT
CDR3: CASGQSPVVWPQHF

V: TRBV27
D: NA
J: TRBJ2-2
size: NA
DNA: TGTGCCAGCAGTTCGGAACAAAGCGGTAACACCGGGGAGCTGTTTTTT
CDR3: CASSSEQSGNTGELFF